The clone carrying this TCR beta chain has just one count. Its antigen remains unidentified. These data come from a study of T cells in Graves' hyperthyroidism and ophthalmopathy. In patients aged 18 to 65, hyperthyroidism was newly diagnosed, with duration under 2 months. Exclusion followed for patients with uncontrolled infection, other autoimmune disease, pregnancy or lactation. Study conclusions and caveats: Ophthalmopathy was predicted by the model a median of about six months ahead of onset.

TCR beta CDR3 regions were amplified from RNA transcripts. The HTBI primer set drove a first-round RT-PCR of the TCR CDR3. TCRdb independently ran MiXCR on the multiplex PCR reads; one entry per CDR3 protein. Of around 350,000 distinct CDR3 sequences in the sample, about 18% were seen once. The CDR3 is 12 residues long. The V gene lost 4 bases and the J gene lost 0 bases, with 6 bases spanning the gap. The germline V gene encodes CDR1 DFQATT and CDR2 SNEGSKA (reference sequence). The receptor's source is a young woman with Graves' hyperthyroidism. The chain is built from TRBV20-1 and TRBJ2-5; D call uncertain. Sequenced input: blood. The CDR3 bases are TGCAGTGCTACAGAAAACCAAGAGACCCAGTACTTC. Translating it yields CSATENQETQYF.